The 23 T cell receptor beta chains below come from one sample, sequenced in a study of shared clonotypes between healthy human individuals. The method was immunoSEQ multiplex PCR; TCRdb's version includes in-frame clones alone and lacks a portion of them. The sample contains approximately 2.3 million clones, 93% of which appear only once. Sequenced material: naive CD4+ T cells from PBMCs. As for subset: CD45RA+ positively selected. Every receptor here comes from a man between 18 and 35 years old in good health. Some clones in this sample may be carry-over from other donors' samples.

V and J are TRBV9 and TRBJ2-1, with 7 positions matching TRBD1. With V trimmed by 0 bases and J by 5 bases, 5 bases remained unmatched. CDR1 is SGDLS, CDR2 YYNGEE, per germline. The length of the CDR3 is 15 residues. CDR3 region: CASSVAGQANNEQFF. The DNA for the CDR3 is TGTGCCAGCAGCGTAGCTGGACAGGCGAACAATGAGCAGTTCTTC.

The rearrangement joins TRBV7-2 to TRBJ2-4; 9 positions agree with TRBD2. The V gene's germline CDR1 is SGHTA and CDR2 FQGNSA. Trimming cost V 2 bases and J 0 bases; bases outside gene matches: 8. The CDR3 extends over 18 amino acids. Written as DNA, the CDR3 is TGTGCCAGCAGCTTAAGGCCTAGCGGGAACGGAGCCAAAAACATTCAGTACTTC. Its translation: CASSLRPSGNGAKNIQYF. The complete variable domain, with remaining parts taken from reference TRBV7-2 and TRBJ2-4, reads GAGVSQSPSNKVTEKGKDVELRCDPISGHTALYWYRQSLGQGLEFLIYFQGNSAPDKSGLPSDRFSAERTGGSVSTLTIQRTQQEDSAVYLCASSLRPSGNGAKNIQYFGAGTRLSVL.

J is TRBJ2-1 and V is TRBV5-1; D is uncertain. The CDR3 loop spans 14 amino acids. Looked up from germline, CDR1 is SGHRS and CDR2 is YFSETQ. V was clipped by 4 bases and J by 9 bases, with 17 bases between them. The CDR3 DNA reads TGCGCCAGCAGCAGGGCGCTCGGAGTTGCTGAGCAGTTCTTC. Translating gives CASSRALGVAEQFF.

V usage is TRBV5-1 and J usage is TRBJ2-7; D not certain. Trimming removed 6 bases from V and 0 bases from J, with 4 bases in between. The CDR3 consists of 11 residues. CDR1 and CDR2 (germline): SGHRS, YFSETQ. The CDR3 here is CASTGSYEQYF. The CDR3 region has the DNA TGCGCCAGCACAGGCTCCTACGAGCAGTACTTC. The entire variable domain, with the rest obtained from reference TRBV5-1 and TRBJ2-7, is as follows: KAGVTQTPRYLIKTRGQQVTLSCSPISGHRSVSWYQQTPGQGLQFLFEYFSETQRNKGNFPGRFSGRQFSNSRSEMNVSTLELGDSALYLCASTGSYEQYFGPGTRLTVT.

About this clone itself: Different DNA sequences within this sample yield the same CDR3. This chain links TRBV6-1 with TRBJ2-3; maybe TRBD1 (5 bases). CDR1 is MNHNS, CDR2 SASEGT, per germline. V was pared by 3 bases and J by 1 base, with 5 bases between. This CDR3 spans 13 amino acids. In nucleotides, the CDR3 is TGTGCCAGCAGTGACAGGGGCACAGATACGCAGTATTTT. Its protein is CASSDRGTDTQYF.

The chain is built from TRBV27 and TRBJ1-1, with D tentatively TRBD1 (5 bases). With 4 bases removed from V and 3 bases from J, the gap between germline ends came to 18 bases. This CDR3 spans 16 amino acids. CDR1 is MNHEY and CDR2 is SMNVEV in the germline V gene (reference sequence). The CDR3 region has the DNA TGTGCCAGCAGTTCCATCGACTGGGGGATGGACACTGAAGCTTTCTTT. It yields the protein CASSSIDWGMDTEAFF.

J is TRBJ2-1 and V is TRBV10-3, with a weak D call TRBD2 (6 bases). CDR3 size: 18 residues. V was cut by 0 bases and J by 5 bases, with 20 bases left in between. The germline CDR1 and CDR2 sequences are ENHRY and SYGVKD. The CDR3 bases are TGTGCCATCAGTGAGTCAGCGGCTAGCGATACGACAAACAATGAGCAGTTCTTC. It codes for CAISESAASDTTNNEQFF.

The rearrangement joins TRBV28 to TRBJ2-3; the D gene is possibly TRBD1 (5 bases). Germline values: CDR1 MDHEN, CDR2 SYDVKM. The CDR3 has 15 residues. The germline V and J ends were trimmed by 3 bases and 3 bases, with 13 bases remaining between them. CDR3 sequence reads: CASSLKGLYTDTQYF. CDR3 sequence (DNA): TGTGCCAGCAGTTTGAAGGGGTTGTATACAGATACGCAGTATTTT.

The genes are TRBV9 and TRBJ2-7; unclear D gene. Deletions cut 4 bases from V and 1 base from J, with 12 bases between. The CDR3 runs to 14 residues. Germline CDR1 and CDR2: SGDLS and YYNGEE. The CDR3 spells CASSPQPVSYEQYF. DNA for the CDR3: TGTGCCAGCAGCCCCCAACCGGTATCCTACGAGCAGTACTTC.

The rearrangement uses TRBV7-3 and TRBJ2-1; 8 bases are shared with TRBD2. V shed 0 bases and J 0 bases; nucleotides not matched to a gene: 10. Per germline, CDR1 SGHTA and CDR2 FQGTGA. This CDR3 contains 19 residues. The CDR3, as DNA: TGTGCCAGCAGCTTAACGTCAAGCGGGAGTAGATACTCCTACAATGAGCAGTTCTTC. Its protein product is CASSLTSSGSRYSYNEQFF.

Here the CDR3 DNA reads TGTGCCAGCAGCTTTGGGATGGAGCGGGGCTCTGGAAACACCATATATTTT. It encodes CASSFGMERGSGNTIYF. V usage is TRBV7-9 and J usage is TRBJ1-3; D unresolved. This CDR3 has 17 residues. V was cut by 3 bases and J by 0 bases, with 15 bases left in between. Germline values: CDR1 SEHNR, CDR2 FQNEAQ (reference sequence). The full variable domain, in which reference TRBV7-9 and TRBJ1-3 provide the parts outside the CDR3, is DTGVSQNPRHKITKRGQNVTFRCDPISEHNRLYWYRQTLGQGPEFLTYFQNEAQLEKSRLLSDRFSAERPKGSFSTLEIQRTEQGDSAMYLCASSFGMERGSGNTIYFGEGSWLTVV.

This chain uses TRBV5-4 with TRBJ2-3, with 8 bases lining up with TRBD1. CDR1 SGHNT and CDR2 YYREEE come from the germline V gene (reference sequence). With V trimmed by 4 bases and J by 1 base, 5 bases remained unmatched. The CDR3 consists of 15 residues. The DNA for the CDR3 is TGTGCCAGCAGCGGAAAGACAGGGGGCACAGATACGCAGTATTTT. As protein: CASSGKTGGTDTQYF.

J is TRBJ2-4 and V is TRBV4-1; D not resolved. The CDR3 covers 17 residues. V shed 3 bases and J shed 0 bases, with 15 bases lying between them. CDR1 is MGHRA, CDR2 YSYEKL, per germline. The CDR3 protein is CASSQGTDSGAKNIQYF. The CDR3 DNA reads as TGCGCCAGCAGCCAGGGAACCGACTCTGGAGCCAAAAACATTCAGTACTTC.

This chain links TRBV5-5 with TRBJ1-1, with D unresolved. The germline gives CDR1 SGHKS, CDR2 YYEKEE (reference sequence). Trimming shortened V by 1 base and J by 7 bases, and 8 bases separated the two germline ends. The CDR3 contains 12 residues. CDR3 coding DNA: TGTGCCAGCAGCTTGACGCGCGATGAAGCTTTCTTT. It yields the protein CASSLTRDEAFF.

The chain recombines TRBV5-1 with TRBJ1-1; D is unresolved. CDR1 is SGHRS and CDR2 is YFSETQ in the germline V gene. With 0 bases removed from V and 0 bases from J, the gap between germline ends came to 9 bases. CDR3 length equals 15 residues. CDR3 sequence reads: CASSLAPVMNTEAFF. The CDR3 nucleotides are TGCGCCAGCAGCTTGGCTCCGGTGATGAACACTGAAGCTTTCTTT. Full variable domain (missing parts from reference TRBV5-1 and TRBJ1-1): KAGVTQTPRYLIKTRGQQVTLSCSPISGHRSVSWYQQTPGQGLQFLFEYFSETQRNKGNFPGRFSGRQFSNSRSEMNVSTLELGDSALYLCASSLAPVMNTEAFFGQGTRLTVV.

In this sample, this clone turned up once. This rearrangement joins TRBV28 to TRBJ2-4; 7 nucleotides match TRBD1. Germline trimming cut 4 bases from V and 4 bases from J; bases unmatched to any gene: 13. CDR3 length equals 17 residues. CDR1 is MDHEN, CDR2 SYDVKM, per germline. The CDR3: CASSSRIRTGFKNIQYF. The CDR3 DNA follows: TGTGCCAGCAGTTCCCGCATCCGGACAGGATTTAAAAACATTCAGTACTTC.

On this clone: Distinct nucleotide sequences in the sample also encode this CDR3. The chain couples TRBV28 to TRBJ1-1; no clear D gene. Deletions cut 2 bases from V and 4 bases from J, with 2 bases between. The germline gives CDR1 MDHEN, CDR2 SYDVKM. The CDR3 has 11 amino acids. The CDR3 sequence is CASSLGTEAFF. The CDR3 DNA reads TGTGCCAGCAGTTTAGGCACTGAAGCTTTCTTT.

This rearrangement joins TRBV11-3 to TRBJ2-3; no clear D gene. CDR3 length equals 15 residues. With 5 bases removed from V and 1 base from J, the gap between germline ends came to 13 bases. Per germline, CDR1 SGHNT and CDR2 YENEEA. CDR3 sequence: CASSPHPRGTDTQYF. The CDR3, as DNA: TGTGCCAGCAGCCCCCACCCCCGAGGCACAGATACGCAGTATTTT.

This chain links TRBV28 with TRBJ1-2; D uncertain. Germline loops: CDR1 MDHEN, CDR2 SYDVKM. This CDR3 spans 11 amino acids. Trimming took off 3 bases at V and 10 bases at J, with 9 bases between the two ends. CDR3 in amino acids: CASSLRRDYTF. CDR3 nucleotides: TGTGCCAGCAGTTTGCGGAGGGACTACACCTTC.

The rearrangement uses TRBV5-1 and TRBJ2-3; TRBD2 aligns across 10 bases. Germline values: CDR1 SGHRS, CDR2 YFSETQ. The CDR3 has 14 residues. J was trimmed by 5 bases and V by 0 bases; bases with no gene match: 0. The CDR3 sequence: CASSLVAGGDTQYF. As DNA, the CDR3 is TGCGCCAGCAGCTTGGTAGCGGGAGGAGATACGCAGTATTTT.

The chain joins TRBV28 to TRBJ1-4, with 7 bases matching TRBD1. The V gene's germline CDR1 is MDHEN and CDR2 SYDVKM. V was pared by 7 bases and J by 9 bases, with 17 bases of the junction left unmatched. This CDR3 comprises 16 residues. CDR3 in DNA: TGTGCCAGCAACGCGGCCGGCCAGGGGACAGTAAAAAAACTGTTTTTT. Protein sequence: CASNAAGQGTVKKLFF.

The rearrangement joins TRBV18 to TRBJ1-4, with D hard to call. CDR1 is KGHSH, CDR2 LQKENI, per germline. V was pared by 2 bases and J by 8 bases, with 9 bases between. This CDR3 comprises 13 residues. For the CDR3, the DNA is TGTGCCAGCTCACCAACTGGATTGGAAAAACTGTTTTTT. Translation gives CASSPTGLEKLFF.

In its sample, this clone was seen a few times. The V call is TRBV19, the J call TRBJ1-5; D is uncertain. CDR3 size: 14 residues. Germline values: CDR1 LNHDA, CDR2 SQIVND (reference sequence). Trimming pared 5 bases from V and 2 bases from J, leaving 10 bases between. In nucleotides, the CDR3 is TGTGCCAGTAGTCTGGGGTGGGGCAATCAGCCCCAGCATTTT. This sequence encodes CASSLGWGNQPQHF.